Following are 30 T cell receptor beta chains from one sample sequenced in a study of cytomegalovirus exposure and HLA in healthy donors. Primers: 60 Vbeta forward and 13 Jbeta reverse. Profiled with immunoSEQ multiplex PCR; TCRdb holds only in-frame clones, not every one. Altogether fewer than 95,000 clones are present, around three quarters being singletons, with the ten largest covering 0.45% to 0.6%. The sequencing sample was made of PBMCs. The receptor source for this set is a man aged 30 to 45 in good health and CMV-seronegative.

The chain has TRBV5-1 and TRBJ1-1, with 9 bases identical to TRBD1. The CDR3 totals 15 residues. Germline CDR1 and CDR2: SGHRS and YFSETQ. J lost 4 bases, V lost 3 bases, and 7 bases had no gene match. Here the CDR3 DNA reads TGCGCCAGCAGCTCCGGACAGGGGACGGGCACTGAAGCTTTCTTT. It codes for CASSSGQGTGTEAFF.

Concerning this clone itself: One junction end disagrees with the germline gene, perhaps due to a read error. Other DNA sequences in this specimen translate into the identical CDR3. The chain joins TRBV7-8 to TRBJ1-6; 7 nucleotides align to TRBD1. The CDR3 spans 12 residues. Germline lookup yields CDR1 SGHVS and CDR2 FQNEAQ. CDR3 sequence: CASSAQGIPIYF. The CDR3 nucleotides read TGTGCCAGCAGCGCACAGGGGATCCCTATCTACTTT. The whole variable domain, filled in from reference TRBV7-8 and TRBJ1-6, reads GAGVSQSPRYKVAKRGQDVALRCDPISGHVSLFWYQQALGQGPEFLTYFQNEAQLDKSGLPSDRFFAERPEGSVSTLKIQRTQQEDSAVYLCASSAQGIPIYFGNGTRLTVT.

On this clone: Its ends do not fully match the called genes, so a read error is possible. Here the CDR3 DNA reads TGCGCCAGCAGATTGGGGCCCGTCCCCCCAGATACGCAGTATTTT. Its protein is CASRLGPVPPDTQYF. The chain is built from TRBV5-1 and TRBJ2-3; the D gene is possibly TRBD1 (5 bases). Germline CDR1 and CDR2: SGHRS and YFSETQ. This CDR3 spans 15 amino acids.

The gene calls are TRBV4-1 and TRBJ1-2, with D perhaps TRBD1 (6 bases). CDR1 is MGHRA, CDR2 YSYEKL, per germline. The CDR3 is made up of 18 amino acids. The V gene lost 0 bases and the J gene lost 4 bases, with 21 bases spanning the gap. The CDR3 here is CASSQDHFQDRQAYGYTF. The CDR3 nucleotides are TGCGCCAGCAGCCAAGATCATTTTCAGGACAGACAGGCCTATGGCTACACCTTC.

V gene TRBV5-1 combines with J gene TRBJ2-3, with 8 positions matching TRBD2. The germline gives CDR1 SGHRS, CDR2 YFSETQ. V lost 4 bases to trimming and J lost 7 bases; unmatched junction nucleotides: 17. The CDR3 runs 17 residues. The CDR3 sequence: CASSPAVTSGPVNTQYF. In DNA form, the CDR3 reads TGCGCCAGCAGCCCCGCTGTCACTAGCGGCCCGGTGAATACGCAGTATTTT.

The chain employs TRBV19 and TRBJ2-1; TRBD1 matches at 7 bases. The CDR3 is made up of 15 amino acids. Germline loops: CDR1 LNHDA, CDR2 SQIVND (reference sequence). The V gene end was trimmed by 4 bases and the J gene end by 9 bases; junction bases not matched to a gene: 12. The CDR3, as DNA: TGTGCCAGTAGTAGCGAAGGCCTGACAGGGCTTGAGCAGTTCTTC. Encoded protein: CASSSEGLTGLEQFF.

J is TRBJ1-5 and V is TRBV7-9, with TRBD1 matching over 7 bases. Germline CDR1 is SEHNR and CDR2 is FQNEAQ (reference sequence). Unmatched junction bases numbered 8, after V lost 5 bases and J lost 1 base. The CDR3 has 16 residues. Here the CDR3 DNA reads TGTGCCAGCAGCCGAGGGACAGTTGGGAGCAATCAGCCCCAGCATTTT. Translated, it gives CASSRGTVGSNQPQHF.

Here the CDR3 DNA reads TGTGCCAGCAGCTTAGCCCCGACAAACGAGAACACTGAAGCTTTCTTT. This codes for CASSLAPTNENTEAFF. V is TRBV7-2 and J is TRBJ1-1; D remains ambiguous. Trimming left V 0 bases short and J 1 base short, with 12 bases between. CDR1 and CDR2 (germline): SGHTA, FQGNSA. This CDR3 has 16 residues.

In regard to this clone: Other DNA sequences in the same sample also yield this CDR3. The chain is built from TRBV2 and TRBJ1-5; 8 bases map to TRBD1. J was trimmed by 2 bases and V by 6 bases; bases with no gene match: 0. Per the germline V gene, CDR1 is SNHLY and CDR2 is FYNNEI. The CDR3 runs to 13 residues. The CDR3 region has the DNA TGTGCCAGCAGGGACAGGGGCAATCAGCCCCAGCATTTT. It yields the protein CASRDRGNQPQHF. Looking up the rest from reference TRBV2 and TRBJ1-5 gives the full variable domain: EPEVTQTPSHQVTQMGQEVILRCVPISNHLYFYWYRQILGQKVEFLVSFYNNEISEKSEIFDDQFSVERPDGSNFTLKIRSTKLEDSAMYFCASRDRGNQPQHFGDGTRLSIL.

This sequence joins TRBV7-9 and TRBJ2-1, with TRBD2 matching over 9 bases. The germline V gene encodes CDR1 SEHNR and CDR2 FQNEAQ (reference sequence). This CDR3 is built from 18 residues. Trimming cost V 1 base and J 1 base; bases outside gene matches: 8. The CDR3 region is CASSLGGLAFGSYNEQFF. CDR3 DNA: TGTGCCAGCAGCTTAGGGGGACTAGCCTTCGGATCCTACAATGAGCAGTTCTTC.

This clone has just one count. The chain uses TRBV11-2 and TRBJ2-1; D is uncertain. CDR1 is SGHAT, CDR2 FQNNGV, per germline. Trimming removed 4 bases from V and 7 bases from J, with 8 bases in between. The CDR3 extends over 12 amino acids. The CDR3 loop is CASSSLRNEQFF. In DNA, the CDR3 is TGTGCCAGCAGCTCCTTGAGGAATGAGCAGTTCTTC.

This rearrangement joins TRBV5-1 to TRBJ1-4; D gene unclear. The germline gives CDR1 SGHRS, CDR2 YFSETQ. CDR3 length: 15 amino acids. The V gene lost 4 bases and the J gene lost 4 bases, with 14 bases spanning the gap. The DNA for the CDR3 is TGCGCCAGCAGCAATCCTACAGAGAATAATGAAAAACTGTTTTTT. Translation: CASSNPTENNEKLFF.

This clone was seen a single time. The rearrangement joins TRBV9 to TRBJ1-2; D is possibly TRBD1 (6 bases). Germline V lookup: CDR1 SGDLS, CDR2 YYNGEE. The CDR3 totals 18 residues. With 4 bases removed from V and 7 bases from J, the gap between germline ends came to 29 bases. The CDR3 nucleotides read TGTGCCAGCAGCCCGTCTCTCCTACCCTCACAGGGCTTCGGTGGCTACACCTTC. Protein: CASSPSLLPSQGFGGYTF.

J is TRBJ1-3 and V is TRBV5-4; 10 nucleotides align to TRBD1. V gave up 4 bases and J gave up 2 bases; unmatched junction bases: 3. The CDR3 sequence is 15 residues long. Germline V gene data show CDR1 as SGHNT and CDR2 as YYREEE (reference sequence). CDR3 in DNA: TGTGCCAGCAGCCTGACAGGGGGCACTGGAAACACCATATATTTT. Encoded protein: CASSLTGGTGNTIYF.

The chain recombines TRBV19 with TRBJ1-2; the match to TRBD1 covers 10 bases. J gave up 2 bases and V 5 bases, and 5 bases lay outside the gene matches. The CDR3 covers 15 residues. Germline values: CDR1 LNHDA, CDR2 SQIVND (reference sequence). The CDR3: CASSPWTGGNYGYTF. CDR3 sequence (DNA): TGTGCCAGTAGTCCGTGGACAGGGGGGAACTATGGCTACACCTTC.

The chain links TRBV6-5 to TRBJ1-1; 10 bases align to TRBD1. The junction had 3 bases not matched to a gene; V was cut back by 2 bases and J by 6 bases. Per the germline V gene, CDR1 is MNHEY and CDR2 is SVGAGI. The CDR3 has 14 amino acids. DNA for the CDR3: TGTGCCAGCAGTTACGGGGACAGGGGATCTGAAGCTTTCTTT. This codes for CASSYGDRGSEAFF.

This chain joins TRBV9 and TRBJ2-7; maybe TRBD1 (6 bases). Deletions cut 3 bases from V and 0 bases from J, with 7 bases between. The CDR3 spans 13 residues. Germline V gives CDR1 SGDLS, CDR2 YYNGEE. The CDR3 loop is CASSAGHSYEQYF. The CDR3 DNA is TGTGCCAGCAGCGCGGGACACTCCTACGAGCAGTACTTC.

For the CDR3, the DNA is TGTGCCATCAGTGAGTCGGGCAGTCTTGTATCTGAAGCTTTCTTT. It specifies CAISESGSLVSEAFF. The J gene is TRBJ1-1, the V gene TRBV10-3; D remains ambiguous. The V end lost 0 bases, the J end lost 6 bases, and 14 bases lay between the germline ends. The CDR3 extends over 15 amino acids. Germline lookup yields CDR1 ENHRY and CDR2 SYGVKD.

The J gene is TRBJ1-4, the V gene TRBV9, with TRBD1 as a possible D gene (6 bases). V lost 4 bases, J lost 7 bases, and 17 bases lay in between. CDR1 SGDLS and CDR2 YYNGEE come from the germline V gene. This CDR3 comprises 15 residues. The CDR3 DNA follows: TGTGCCAGCAGCTTCCAAGGGGGGGGCGGTGAAAAACTGTTTTTT. It encodes CASSFQGGGGEKLFF.

V and J are TRBV5-1 and TRBJ2-1; D is uncertain. In germline, CDR1 is SGHRS, CDR2 YFSETQ. The CDR3 consists of 15 residues. Trimming cost V 6 bases and J 0 bases, with 13 bases left between them. For the CDR3, the DNA is TGCGCCAGCAAACCCAACCCTAGCTCCTACAATGAGCAGTTCTTC. This gives the protein CASKPNPSSYNEQFF. Using reference TRBV5-1 and TRBJ2-1 for the parts outside the CDR3, the full variable domain is KAGVTQTPRYLIKTRGQQVTLSCSPISGHRSVSWYQQTPGQGLQFLFEYFSETQRNKGNFPGRFSGRQFSNSRSEMNVSTLELGDSALYLCASKPNPSSYNEQFFGPGTRLTVL.

The chain recombines TRBV15 with TRBJ2-1, with 12 bases that match TRBD2. Germline trimming cut 5 bases from V and 7 bases from J; bases unmatched to any gene: 0. The germline CDR1 and CDR2 sequences are LNHNV and YYDKDF (reference sequence). The CDR3 runs to 13 residues. CDR3 loop: CATSGLAGNEQFF. The CDR3 DNA sequence: TGTGCCACCAGCGGACTAGCGGGGAATGAGCAGTTCTTC.

This clone was counted only a few times. In DNA form, the CDR3 reads TGTGCCAGCAACCAGCGGCAGGGGTATGAGCAGTTCTTC. Translation: CASNQRQGYEQFF. V is TRBV6-6 and J is TRBJ2-1, with D possibly being TRBD1 (6 bases). The CDR3 sequence is 13 residues long. Trimming took 7 bases from V and 8 from J, leaving 15 bases between them. The germline V gene encodes CDR1 MNHNY and CDR2 SVGAGI (reference sequence).

The V gene is TRBV6-6, the J gene TRBJ2-4, with 10 nucleotides matching TRBD1. Germline values: CDR1 MNHNY, CDR2 SVGAGI (reference sequence). V shed 2 bases, J shed 8 bases, and the junction held 9 bases outside the gene matches. The CDR3 runs 16 residues. CDR3 sequence: CASSYQGGTGEDIQYF. DNA for the CDR3: TGTGCCAGCAGTTACCAGGGGGGGACAGGGGAAGACATTCAGTACTTC.

J is TRBJ2-7 and V is TRBV5-1, with TRBD2 matching 7 bases. The germline CDR1 and CDR2 sequences are SGHRS and YFSETQ. After removal of 2 bases from V and 2 bases from J, the junction contained 4 bases not matched to a gene. The CDR3 is 14 amino acids. CDR3 bases: TGCGCCAGCAGCTTCGGGGCGGGGGCCTACGAGCAGTACTTC. Translating it yields CASSFGAGAYEQYF.

The V call is TRBV7-2, the J call TRBJ2-7; TRBD1 is a possible D gene (5 bases). The length of the CDR3 is 14 residues. Germline-derived CDR1 and CDR2 are SGHTA and FQGNSA. Between the trimmed V and J ends, which lost 5 bases and 1 base, there was a span of 12 bases. In DNA form, the CDR3 reads TGTGCCAGCAGCCGAGAGACAGCATCCTACGAGCAGTACGTC. Residues: CASSRETASYEQYV.

The chain employs TRBV20-1 and TRBJ1-2, with D unresolved. This CDR3 has 11 residues. V shed 6 bases and J shed 6 bases, with 11 bases lying between them. The V gene's germline CDR1 is DFQATT and CDR2 SNEGSKA (reference sequence). The CDR3 spells CSASIINGYTF. CDR3 DNA: TGCAGTGCCAGTATCATTAATGGCTACACCTTC.

J is TRBJ2-7 and V is TRBV7-2; D unclear. The germline V gene encodes CDR1 SGHTA and CDR2 FQGNSA. V was cut by 1 base and J by 3 bases, with 13 bases left in between. The CDR3 sequence is 15 residues long. As DNA, the CDR3 is TGTGCCAGCAGCTTAGACCCCTTTCACAGCTACGAGCAGTACTTC. It translates to CASSLDPFHSYEQYF. The full variable domain, in which reference TRBV7-2 and TRBJ2-7 provide the parts outside the CDR3, is GAGVSQSPSNKVTEKGKDVELRCDPISGHTALYWYRQSLGQGLEFLIYFQGNSAPDKSGLPSDRFSAERTGGSVSTLTIQRTQQEDSAVYLCASSLDPFHSYEQYFGPGTRLTVT.

The CDR3 loop reads CASSYGTFTEAFF. CDR3 DNA: TGTGCCAGCAGTTACGGTACTTTCACTGAAGCTTTCTTT. This chain uses TRBV6-6 with TRBJ1-1, with D unresolved. Trimming stripped 2 bases from V and 4 bases from J, with 8 bases between. CDR1 and CDR2 from the germline V gene are MNHNY and SVGAGI (reference sequence). CDR3 length: 13 amino acids.

The V call is TRBV5-4, the J call TRBJ2-3, with TRBD1 identical over 10 bases. The CDR3 covers 15 residues. J was trimmed by 3 bases and V by 4 bases; bases with no gene match: 5. Germline V gives CDR1 SGHNT, CDR2 YYREEE (reference sequence). DNA for the CDR3: TGTGCCAGCAGCCTGGGACAGGGGACTACAGATACGCAGTATTTT. Its translation is CASSLGQGTTDTQYF.

V and J are TRBV19 and TRBJ1-2; TRBD1 agrees at 8 bases. The V and J ends lost 5 bases and 6 bases, in that order; junction bases with no gene match: 11. Germline V gene data show CDR1 as LNHDA and CDR2 as SQIVND (reference sequence). The length of the CDR3 is 15 residues. CDR3 sequence (DNA): TGTGCCAGTAGTTCCTCCGGTGACAGGGGCCATGGCTACACCTTC. Translating gives CASSSSGDRGHGYTF.